Reported below is one T cell receptor beta chain. The antigen remains undetermined. The data were taken from a study of STAT3 mutations in large granular lymphocyte leukemia. Across the whole study: Over half of T-LGLL patients had one or more immunosuppressive regimens.

The germline gives CDR1 ENHRY, CDR2 SYGVKD. The CDR3 contains 14 residues. The V and J ends lost 6 bases and 4 bases respectively, with 15 bases between them. General study results and limits: Treatment regimens differed across patients between samplings. Every T-cell large granular lymphocyte leukemia patient had at least one immunodominant TCR beta clonotype. TCR clonotype switching after therapy occurred in 6 of 18 patients.

Approximately 40,000 productive templates were obtained per sample on average. Sequencing was performed with immunoSEQ multiplex PCR; in TCRdb, only in-frame clones are kept and a portion is missing. The table records 5,000 to 6,000 clones, about 95% of them present only once. The sequence came from a man aged 60 to 69 with T-cell large granular lymphocyte leukemia. Some clones in this sample may be carry-over from other donors' samples. The sample taken for sequencing was peripheral blood mononuclear cells. The rearrangement uses TRBV10-3 and TRBJ1-1; D gene uncertain. The CDR3 loop is CAISDMARGTEAFF. CDR3 DNA: TGTGCCATCAGCGACATGGCGCGGGGCACTGAAGCTTTCTTT.